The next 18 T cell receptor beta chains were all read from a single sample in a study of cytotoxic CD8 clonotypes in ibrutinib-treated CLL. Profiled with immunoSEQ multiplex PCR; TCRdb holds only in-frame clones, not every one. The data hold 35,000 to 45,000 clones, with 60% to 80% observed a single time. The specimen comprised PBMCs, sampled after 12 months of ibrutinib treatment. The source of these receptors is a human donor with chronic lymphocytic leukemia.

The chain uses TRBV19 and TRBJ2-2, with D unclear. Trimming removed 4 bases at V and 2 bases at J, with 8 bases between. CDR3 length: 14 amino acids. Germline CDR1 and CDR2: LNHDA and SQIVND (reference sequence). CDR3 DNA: TGTGCCAGTAGTAATTGGGTAAACACCGGGGAGCTGTTTTTT. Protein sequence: CASSNWVNTGELFF.

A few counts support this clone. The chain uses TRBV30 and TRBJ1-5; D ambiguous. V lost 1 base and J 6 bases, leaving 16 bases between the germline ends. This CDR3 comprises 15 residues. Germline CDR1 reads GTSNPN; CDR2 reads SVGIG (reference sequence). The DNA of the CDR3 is TGTGCCTGGAGTGAGGTCCGGGGTTTGGTTCAGCCCCAGCATTTT. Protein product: CAWSEVRGLVQPQHF.

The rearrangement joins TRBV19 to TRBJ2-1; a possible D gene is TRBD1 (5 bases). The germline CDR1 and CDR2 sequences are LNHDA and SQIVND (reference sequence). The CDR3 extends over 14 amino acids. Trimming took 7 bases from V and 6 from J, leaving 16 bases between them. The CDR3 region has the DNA TGTGCCAGTAACATGGGGCAGAGCGTCAATGAGCAGTTCTTC. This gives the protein CASNMGQSVNEQFF.

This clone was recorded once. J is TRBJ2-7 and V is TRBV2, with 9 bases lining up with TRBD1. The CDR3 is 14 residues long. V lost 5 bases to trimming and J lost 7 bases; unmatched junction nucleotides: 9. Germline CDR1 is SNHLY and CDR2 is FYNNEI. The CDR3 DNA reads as TGTGCCAGCAGTCCGGGACAGGGAGCTGGGGAGCAGTACTTC. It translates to CASSPGQGAGEQYF.

In DNA form, the CDR3 reads TGTGCCAGCAGTCTAAAAAGGGACGCCACCGGGGAGCTGTTTTTT. Encoded protein: CASSLKRDATGELFF. This chain links TRBV27 with TRBJ2-2; possibly TRBD1 or TRBD2 for D (5 bases each). V was clipped by 5 bases and J by 4 bases, with 14 bases between them. The CDR3 consists of 15 residues. Germline loops: CDR1 MNHEY, CDR2 SMNVEV (reference sequence).

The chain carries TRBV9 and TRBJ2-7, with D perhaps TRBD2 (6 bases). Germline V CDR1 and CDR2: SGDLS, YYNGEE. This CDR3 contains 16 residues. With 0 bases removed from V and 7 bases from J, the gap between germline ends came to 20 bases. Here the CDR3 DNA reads TGTGCCAGCAGCGTAGACCCTGCTGGGCGGGATAGGGAGCAGTACTTC. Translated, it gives CASSVDPAGRDREQYF.

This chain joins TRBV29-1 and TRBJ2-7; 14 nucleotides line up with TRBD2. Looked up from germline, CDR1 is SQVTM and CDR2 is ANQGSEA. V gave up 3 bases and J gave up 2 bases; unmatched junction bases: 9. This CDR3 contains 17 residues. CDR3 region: CSVEGSGTSGSTYEQYF. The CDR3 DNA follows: TGCAGCGTTGAGGGCTCCGGGACTAGCGGGAGTACCTACGAGCAGTACTTC.

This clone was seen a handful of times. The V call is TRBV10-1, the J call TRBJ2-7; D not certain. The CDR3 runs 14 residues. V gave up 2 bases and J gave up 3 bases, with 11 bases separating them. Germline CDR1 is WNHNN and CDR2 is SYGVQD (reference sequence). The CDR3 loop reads CASSERDRFYEQYF. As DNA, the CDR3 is TGCGCCAGCAGTGAGCGAGATCGGTTCTACGAGCAGTACTTC.

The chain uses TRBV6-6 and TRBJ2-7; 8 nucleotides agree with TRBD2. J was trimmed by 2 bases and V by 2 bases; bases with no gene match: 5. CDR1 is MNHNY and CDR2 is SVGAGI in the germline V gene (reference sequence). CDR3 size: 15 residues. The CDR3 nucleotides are TGTGCCAGCAGTTACAGCGCTAGCGGGCCCTACGAGCAGTACTTC. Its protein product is CASSYSASGPYEQYF.

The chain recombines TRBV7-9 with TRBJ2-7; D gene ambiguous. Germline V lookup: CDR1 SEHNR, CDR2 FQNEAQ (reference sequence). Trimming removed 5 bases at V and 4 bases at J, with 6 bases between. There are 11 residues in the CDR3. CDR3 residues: CASSPIYEQYF. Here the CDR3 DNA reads TGTGCCAGCAGCCCAATTTACGAGCAGTACTTC. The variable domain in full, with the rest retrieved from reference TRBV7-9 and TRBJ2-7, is DTGVSQNPRHKITKRGQNVTFRCDPISEHNRLYWYRQTLGQGPEFLTYFQNEAQLEKSRLLSDRFSAERPKGSFSTLEIQRTEQGDSAMYLCASSPIYEQYFGPGTRLTVT.

In nucleotides, the CDR3 is TGTGCCAGCAGCTTGGGGACACGGGCCGGGGAGCTGTTTTTT. It yields the protein CASSLGTRAGELFF. The chain carries TRBV5-6 and TRBJ2-2; tentative D call: TRBD1 (5 bases). The length of the CDR3 is 14 residues. V lost 0 bases, J lost 6 bases, and 9 bases lay in between. Germline lookup yields CDR1 SGHDT and CDR2 YYEEEE.

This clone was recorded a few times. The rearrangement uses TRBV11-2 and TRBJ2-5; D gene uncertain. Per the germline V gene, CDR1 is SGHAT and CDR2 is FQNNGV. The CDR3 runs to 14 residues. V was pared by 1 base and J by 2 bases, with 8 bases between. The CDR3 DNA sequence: TGTGCCAGCAGCTTAGGCTCAATGCAAGAGACCCAGTACTTC. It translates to CASSLGSMQETQYF.

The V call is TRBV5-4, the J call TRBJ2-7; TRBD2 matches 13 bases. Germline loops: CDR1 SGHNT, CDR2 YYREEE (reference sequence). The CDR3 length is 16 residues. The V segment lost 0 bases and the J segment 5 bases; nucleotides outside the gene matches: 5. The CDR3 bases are TGTGCCAGCAGCTTGGGGGGACTAGCGGGACAGAACGAGCAGTACTTC. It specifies CASSLGGLAGQNEQYF.

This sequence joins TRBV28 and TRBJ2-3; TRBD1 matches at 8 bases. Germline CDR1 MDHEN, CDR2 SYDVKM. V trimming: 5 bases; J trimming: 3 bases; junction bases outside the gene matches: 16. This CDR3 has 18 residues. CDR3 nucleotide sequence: TGTGCCAGCAGTCCGGACCTGGGCCTACAGGGGGGTACAGATACGCAGTATTTT. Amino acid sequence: CASSPDLGLQGGTDTQYF.

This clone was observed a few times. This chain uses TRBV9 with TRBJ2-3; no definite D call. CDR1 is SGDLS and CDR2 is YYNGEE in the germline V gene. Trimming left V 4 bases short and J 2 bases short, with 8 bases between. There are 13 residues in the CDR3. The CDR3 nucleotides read TGTGCCAGCAGCCCTGGTTTCACAGATACGCAGTATTTT. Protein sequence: CASSPGFTDTQYF.

CDR3 in DNA: TGTGCCACCAGCCGGCCGGGACAGGGGAATGAAAAACTGTTTTTT. Translation gives CATSRPGQGNEKLFF. The chain recombines TRBV15 with TRBJ1-4, with 10 bases fitting TRBD1. Germline V gene sequence: CDR1 LNHNV, CDR2 YYDKDF (reference sequence). The CDR3 is made up of 15 amino acids. Losses at the gene ends were 5 bases for V and 5 bases for J; bases not matched to a gene: 5.

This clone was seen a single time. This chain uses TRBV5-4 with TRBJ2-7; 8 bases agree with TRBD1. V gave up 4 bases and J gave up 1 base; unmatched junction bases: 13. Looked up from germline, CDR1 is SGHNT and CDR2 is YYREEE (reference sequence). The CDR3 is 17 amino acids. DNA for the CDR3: TGTGCCAGCAGCCCACGGGCATCCGACAGGGGATCCTACGAGCAGTACTTC. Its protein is CASSPRASDRGSYEQYF.

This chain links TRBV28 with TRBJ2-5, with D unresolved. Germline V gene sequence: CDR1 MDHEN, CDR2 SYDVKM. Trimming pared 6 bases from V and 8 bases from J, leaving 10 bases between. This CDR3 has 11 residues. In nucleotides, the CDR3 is TGTGCCAGCAGATCCCGCGGCACCCAGTACTTC. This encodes CASRSRGTQYF.